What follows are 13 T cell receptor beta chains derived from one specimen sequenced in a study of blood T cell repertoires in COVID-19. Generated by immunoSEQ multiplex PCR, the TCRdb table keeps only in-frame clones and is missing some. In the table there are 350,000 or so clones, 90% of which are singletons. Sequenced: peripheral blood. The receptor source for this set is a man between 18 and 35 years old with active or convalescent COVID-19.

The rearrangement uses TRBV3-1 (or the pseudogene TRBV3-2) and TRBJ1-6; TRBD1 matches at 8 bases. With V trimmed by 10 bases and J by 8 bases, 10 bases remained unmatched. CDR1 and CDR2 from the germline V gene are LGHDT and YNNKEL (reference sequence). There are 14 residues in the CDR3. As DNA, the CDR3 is TGTGCCACTATGGACAGGGTAGCGGATTCACCCCTCCACTTT. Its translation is CATMDRVADSPLHF.

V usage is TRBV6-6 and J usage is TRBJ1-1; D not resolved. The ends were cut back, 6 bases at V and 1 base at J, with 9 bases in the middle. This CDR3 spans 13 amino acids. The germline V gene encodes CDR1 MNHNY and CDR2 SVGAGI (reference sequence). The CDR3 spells CASRSPENTEAFF. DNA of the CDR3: TGTGCCAGCAGGTCCCCAGAGAACACTGAAGCTTTCTTT.

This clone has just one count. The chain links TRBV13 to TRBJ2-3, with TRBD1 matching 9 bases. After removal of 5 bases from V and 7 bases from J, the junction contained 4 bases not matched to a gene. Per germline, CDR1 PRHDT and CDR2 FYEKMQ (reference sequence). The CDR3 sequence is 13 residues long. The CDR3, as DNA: TGTGCCAGCAGCCCCGGGACAGGGTATACGCAGTATTTT. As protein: CASSPGTGYTQYF.

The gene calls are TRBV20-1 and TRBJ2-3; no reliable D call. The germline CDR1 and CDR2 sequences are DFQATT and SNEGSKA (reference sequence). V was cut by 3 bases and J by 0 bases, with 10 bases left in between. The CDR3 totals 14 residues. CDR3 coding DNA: TGCAGTGCTAGTCCGGCGGTAAGCACAGATACGCAGTATTTT. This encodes CSASPAVSTDTQYF.

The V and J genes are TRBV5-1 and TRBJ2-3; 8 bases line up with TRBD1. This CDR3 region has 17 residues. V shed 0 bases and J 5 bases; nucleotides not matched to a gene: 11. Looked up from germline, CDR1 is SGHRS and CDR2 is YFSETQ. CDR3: CASSLGMTGAGLDTQYF. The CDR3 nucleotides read TGCGCCAGCAGCTTGGGGATGACAGGGGCTGGTTTAGATACGCAGTATTTT.

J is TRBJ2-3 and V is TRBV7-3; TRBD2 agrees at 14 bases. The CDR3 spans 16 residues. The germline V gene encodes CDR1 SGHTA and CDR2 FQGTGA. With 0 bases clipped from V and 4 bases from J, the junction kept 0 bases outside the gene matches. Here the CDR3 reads CASSLTGLAGADTQYF. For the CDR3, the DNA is TGTGCCAGCAGCTTAACGGGACTAGCGGGAGCAGATACGCAGTATTTT.

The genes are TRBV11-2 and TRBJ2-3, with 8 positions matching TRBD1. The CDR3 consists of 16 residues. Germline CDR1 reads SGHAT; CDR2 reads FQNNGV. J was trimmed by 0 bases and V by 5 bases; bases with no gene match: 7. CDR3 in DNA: TGTGCCAGCAGCCCCCCGGGACAGGCGAGCACAGATACGCAGTATTTT. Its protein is CASSPPGQASTDTQYF.

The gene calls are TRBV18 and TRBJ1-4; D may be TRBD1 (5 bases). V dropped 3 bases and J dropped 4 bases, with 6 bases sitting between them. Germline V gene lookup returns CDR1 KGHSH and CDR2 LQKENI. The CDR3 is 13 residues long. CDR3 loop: CASSPQGNEKLFF. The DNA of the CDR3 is TGTGCCAGCTCACCTCAGGGTAATGAAAAACTGTTTTTT.

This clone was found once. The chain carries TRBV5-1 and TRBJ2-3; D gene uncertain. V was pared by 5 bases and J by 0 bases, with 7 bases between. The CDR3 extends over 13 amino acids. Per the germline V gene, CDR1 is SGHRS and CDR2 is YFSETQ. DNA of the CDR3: TGCGCCAGCAGGAGTACTAGCACAGATACGCAGTATTTT. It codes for CASRSTSTDTQYF.

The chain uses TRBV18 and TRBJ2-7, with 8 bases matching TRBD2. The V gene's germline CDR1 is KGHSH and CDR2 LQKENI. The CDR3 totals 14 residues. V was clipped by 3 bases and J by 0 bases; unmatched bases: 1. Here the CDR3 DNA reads TGTGCCAGCTCACCCAGCGGGGGCTCCTACGAGCAGTACTTC. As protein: CASSPSGGSYEQYF.

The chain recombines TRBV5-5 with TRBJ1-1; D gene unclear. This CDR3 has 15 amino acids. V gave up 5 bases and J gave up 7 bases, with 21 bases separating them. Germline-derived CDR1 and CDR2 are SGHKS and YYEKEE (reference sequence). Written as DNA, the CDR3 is TGTGCCAGCAGAACCAGACCCCAGACTAGTATTGAAGCTTTCTTT. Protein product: CASRTRPQTSIEAFF. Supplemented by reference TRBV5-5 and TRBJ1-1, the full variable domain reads DAGVTQSPTHLIKTRGQQVTLRCSPISGHKSVSWYQQVLGQGPQFIFQYYEKEERGRGNFPDRFSARQFPNYSSELNVNALLLGDSALYLCASRTRPQTSIEAFFGQGTRLTVV.

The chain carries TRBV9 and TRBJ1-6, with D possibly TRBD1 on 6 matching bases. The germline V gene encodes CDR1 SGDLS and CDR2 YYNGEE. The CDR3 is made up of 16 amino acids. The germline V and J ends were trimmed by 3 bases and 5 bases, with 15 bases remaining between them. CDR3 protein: CASSGRAGANNSPLHF. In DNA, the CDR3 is TGTGCCAGCAGCGGCCGAGCGGGGGCTAATAATTCACCCCTCCACTTT.

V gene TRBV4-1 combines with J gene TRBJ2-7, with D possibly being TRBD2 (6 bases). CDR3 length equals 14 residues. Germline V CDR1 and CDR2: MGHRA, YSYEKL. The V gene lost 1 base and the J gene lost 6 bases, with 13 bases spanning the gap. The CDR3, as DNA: TGCGCCAGCAGCCAAGCCCCGGGAGAGAGCGAGCAGTACTTC. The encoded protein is CASSQAPGESEQYF.